This TCR beta chain was observed in a study of blood T cell repertoires in COVID-19. Repertoires were generated with immunoSEQ multiplex PCR, while TCRdb's copy carries only in-frame clones and drops some. The sample yields over 150,000 clones, approximately 86% seen once. Trimming stripped 6 bases from V and 8 bases from J, with 16 bases between. The CDR3 covers 13 residues. From germline, CDR1 is MNHEY and CDR2 SVGAGI. This chain connects TRBV6-5 to TRBJ1-1, with D possibly TRBD1 on 5 matching bases. The receptor was derived from a woman in her 30s who had recovered from COVID-19. The specimen was PBMCs or T cells enriched from blood (not recorded which). DNA for the CDR3: TGTGCCAGCAGAGGGTCAGACAGAACAGAAGCTTTCTTT. Protein: CASRGSDRTEAFF.